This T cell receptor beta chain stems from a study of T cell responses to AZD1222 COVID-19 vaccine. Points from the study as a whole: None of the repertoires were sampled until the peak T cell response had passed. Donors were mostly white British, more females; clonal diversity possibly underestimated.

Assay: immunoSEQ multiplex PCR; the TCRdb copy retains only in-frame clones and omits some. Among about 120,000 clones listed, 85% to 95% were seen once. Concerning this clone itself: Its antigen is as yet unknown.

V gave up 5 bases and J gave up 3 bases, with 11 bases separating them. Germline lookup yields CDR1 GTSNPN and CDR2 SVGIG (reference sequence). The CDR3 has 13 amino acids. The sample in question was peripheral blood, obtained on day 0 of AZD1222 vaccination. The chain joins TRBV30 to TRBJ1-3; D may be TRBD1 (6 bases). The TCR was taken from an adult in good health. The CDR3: CAWGGLVGNTIYF. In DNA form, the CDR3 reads TGTGCCTGGGGGGGGCTAGTTGGAAACACCATATATTTT.